Sequencing of this T cell receptor (beta chain) was carried out in a study of monozygotic twins with inflammatory bowel disease. Regarding the study as a whole: Inverse Simpson values showed less TCRbeta diversity in IBD patients than in their healthy co-twins.

A remark on this clonotype: Its antigen is not known.

TCRdb reprocessed the 5' RACE reads and stores each CDR3 protein as one record, lacking DNA. The sample table includes about 380,000 distinct CDR3 sequences. Germline V gene data show CDR1 as LGHDT and CDR2 as YNNKEL (reference sequence). The CDR3 has 14 residues. This receptor was taken from a human donor with ulcerative colitis or Crohn's disease, or a healthy co-twin of an affected twin (not recorded which). Material: blood. The rearrangement links TRBV3-1 to TRBJ1-1. This chain's CDR3 is CASSPALMNTEAFF.